The text below deals with one T cell receptor (beta chain). This entry comes from a study of blood T cell repertoires in COVID-19. Turning to the study itself: Acute and convalescent COVID-19 samples came from the United States, Italy and Spain. T cells, B-cell-depleted T cells, or PBMCs provided the cDNA or gDNA that served as material.

In the original analysis: Amplifying reference gene primers gave estimates of nucleated cell counts. Clones were read by immunoSEQ multiplex PCR, and TCRdb kept only the in-frame ones, dropping some. V and J calls and clone size are copied from that table; D and trimming were computed from the DNA. The sample consists of roughly 49,000 clones, less than 90% of them appearing once. V dropped 7 bases and J dropped 0 bases, with 22 bases sitting between them. The CDR3 has 17 amino acids. CDR1 SQVTM and CDR2 ANQGSEA come from the germline V gene. The material sequenced was peripheral blood. This sequence was found in a man aged 50 to 60 with acute or convalescent COVID-19. This chain connects TRBV29-1 to TRBJ1-3; D is possibly TRBD1 (5 bases). The chain's CDR3 is CSATQGYLTSSGNTIYF. CDR3 DNA sequence: TGCAGCGCAACTCAGGGTTACCTTACCAGCTCTGGAAACACCATATATTTT.